The 22 T cell receptor beta chains below were found in one sample sequenced in a study of blood T cell repertoires in COVID-19. The table came from immunoSEQ multiplex PCR; TCRdb's copy has only in-frame clones and leaves some out. The sample yields approximately 210,000 clones, around 83% seen once. Sequenced: peripheral blood. These receptors came from a woman in her 50s with acute or convalescent COVID-19.

The CDR3 nucleotides read TGTGCCAGCTCCGTTAGGGACAGCCCGAATCAGCCCCAGCATTTT. It encodes CASSVRDSPNQPQHF. The chain joins TRBV19 to TRBJ1-5, with 7 positions matching TRBD1. Trimming took 9 bases from V and 4 from J; bases not matched to a gene: 12. CDR3 length: 15 amino acids. CDR1 and CDR2 from the germline V gene are LNHDA and SQIVND (reference sequence).

This clone has only one observation. This rearrangement joins TRBV6-5 to TRBJ2-6; D is unclear. Trimming took 8 bases from V and 1 from J, leaving 6 bases between them. Germline lookup yields CDR1 MNHEY and CDR2 SVGAGI. The CDR3 extends over 13 amino acids. The DNA of the CDR3 is TGTGCCAGCCATGTGTCTGGGGCCAACGTCCTGACTTTC. Translation gives CASHVSGANVLTF.

The gene calls are TRBV27 and TRBJ2-1; TRBD2 agrees at 14 bases. V was clipped by 6 bases and J by 10 bases; unmatched bases: 14. There are 17 residues in the CDR3. Per germline, CDR1 MNHEY and CDR2 SMNVEV (reference sequence). Here the CDR3 reads CASSQKTGTSGSNEQFF. The DNA for the CDR3 is TGTGCCAGCAGCCAAAAGACCGGGACTAGCGGGAGTAACGAGCAGTTCTTC.

This chain connects TRBV5-6 to TRBJ2-3, with TRBD2 as a possible D gene (6 bases). V gave up 0 bases and J gave up 3 bases, with 14 bases separating them. Germline V gives CDR1 SGHDT, CDR2 YYEEEE. The CDR3 is 16 residues long. This CDR3 is CASSLAGDGWTDTQYF. DNA for the CDR3: TGTGCCAGCAGCTTGGCGGGAGACGGTTGGACAGATACGCAGTATTTT.

The chain joins TRBV30 to TRBJ1-4; D might be TRBD1 (6 bases). Germline CDR1 GTSNPN, CDR2 SVGIG (reference sequence). The length of the CDR3 is 14 residues. Trimming shortened V by 0 bases and J by 5 bases, and 10 bases separated the two germline ends. The CDR3 protein is CAWSVTGKNEKLFF. CDR3 DNA: TGTGCCTGGAGTGTAACAGGGAAGAATGAAAAACTGTTTTTT.

This chain joins TRBV6-4 and TRBJ2-2; tentative D call: TRBD1 (5 bases). Trimming left V 3 bases short and J 1 base short, with 9 bases between. The germline gives CDR1 MRHNA, CDR2 SNTAGT. This CDR3 is built from 15 residues. The CDR3 coding sequence is TGTGCCAGCAGTGAGGGGCAGCTGAACACCGGGGAGCTGTTTTTT. Encoded protein: CASSEGQLNTGELFF.

The CDR3 DNA is TGTGCCAGCAGTGTCATACAGGTAGGCTCCTACAATGAGCAGTTCTTC. Protein sequence: CASSVIQVGSYNEQFF. V and J are TRBV28 and TRBJ2-1; D may be TRBD1 (5 bases). The ends were cut back, 5 bases at V and 0 bases at J, with 14 bases in the middle. There are 16 residues in the CDR3. Germline values: CDR1 MDHEN, CDR2 SYDVKM.

This chain uses TRBV6-5 with TRBJ2-5; D may be TRBD1 (6 bases). This CDR3 is built from 13 residues. The germline V and J ends were trimmed by 8 bases and 7 bases, with 17 bases remaining between them. Per germline, CDR1 MNHEY and CDR2 SVGAGI. This CDR3 reads CASRDTIARTQYF. As DNA, the CDR3 is TGTGCCAGCCGGGACACGATCGCGCGGACCCAGTACTTC.

The chain couples TRBV6-5 to TRBJ1-1; 7 bases map to TRBD1. Losses at the gene ends were 4 bases for V and 3 bases for J; bases not matched to a gene: 8. The germline V gene has CDR1 MNHEY and CDR2 SVGAGI. The CDR3 runs to 15 residues. The DNA for the CDR3 is TGTGCCAGCAGTTTGAACAGGGGACGGGACACTGAAGCTTTCTTT. Protein product: CASSLNRGRDTEAFF.

This clone was seen once. CDR3 DNA: TGTGCCAGCAGCTTGGCCGCAGGAGGAGGGCTCCATGAGCAGTTCTTC. Amino acids: CASSLAAGGGLHEQFF. The V and J genes are TRBV5-4 and TRBJ2-1; possible D gene TRBD2, 6 bases. This CDR3 has 16 residues. The germline V gene encodes CDR1 SGHNT and CDR2 YYREEE (reference sequence). Trimming cost V 0 bases and J 8 bases, with 18 bases left between them.

This chain joins TRBV5-1 and TRBJ2-1; D possibly corresponds to TRBD1 (6 bases). Trimming removed 4 bases at V and 4 bases at J, with 9 bases between. Germline lookup yields CDR1 SGHRS and CDR2 YFSETQ. The CDR3 contains 13 residues. CDR3 amino acids: CASSPGQYNEQFF. The CDR3, as DNA: TGCGCCAGCAGCCCTGGACAGTACAATGAGCAGTTCTTC.

In DNA, the CDR3 is TGTGCCAGCTCCCCCGGGTCGAAGGAGACCCAGTACTTC. It specifies CASSPGSKETQYF. The chain is built from TRBV18 and TRBJ2-5; D gene uncertain. Between the trimmed V and J ends, which lost 6 bases and 5 bases, there was a span of 13 bases. The CDR3 loop spans 13 amino acids. The germline CDR1 and CDR2 sequences are KGHSH and LQKENI.

In this sample, this clone turned up many times. At the DNA level, this CDR3 is encoded by other sequences in the same sample as well. The chain carries TRBV9 and TRBJ1-2; a weak D match, TRBD1 (5 bases). CDR1 and CDR2 (germline): SGDLS, YYNGEE. The CDR3 contains 14 residues. The ends were cut back, 4 bases at V and 2 bases at J, with 12 bases in the middle. Here the CDR3 reads CASSPQTANYGYTF. CDR3 in DNA: TGTGCCAGCAGCCCACAGACAGCAAACTATGGCTACACCTTC.

This chain links TRBV5-6 with TRBJ1-6, with 9 nucleotides matching TRBD1. CDR3 length: 14 residues. J lost 9 bases, V lost 3 bases, and 4 bases had no gene match. CDR1 SGHDT and CDR2 YYEEEE come from the germline V gene. The CDR3 nucleotides are TGTGCCAGCAGCTCGGACAGGGGTGGTTCACCCCTCCACTTT. It specifies CASSSDRGGSPLHF.

The V call is TRBV14, the J call TRBJ1-4; D perhaps matches TRBD1 (6 bases). Trimming removed 4 bases from V and 7 bases from J, with 19 bases in between. Germline loops: CDR1 SGHDN, CDR2 FVKESK. There are 16 residues in the CDR3. CDR3 sequence (DNA): TGTGCCAGCAGCCCGTTGACAGGCTCCCCTGGTGAAAAACTGTTTTTT. As protein: CASSPLTGSPGEKLFF. The complete variable domain, with remaining parts taken from reference TRBV14 and TRBJ1-4, reads EAGVTQFPSHSVIEKGQTVTLRCDPISGHDNLYWYRRVMGKEIKFLLHFVKESKQDESGMPNNRFLAERTGGTYSTLKVQPAELEDSGVYFCASSPLTGSPGEKLFFGSGTQLSVL.

This chain uses TRBV25-1 with TRBJ2-1; 7 bases are shared with TRBD2. From germline, CDR1 is MGHDK and CDR2 SYGVNS. This CDR3 is 15 amino acids long. The junction had 11 bases not matched to a gene; V was cut back by 7 bases and J by 5 bases. As DNA, the CDR3 is TGTGCCAGCACTGACGGGGACTACTATAACAATGAGCAGTTCTTC. This sequence encodes CASTDGDYYNNEQFF.

The chain carries TRBV6-6 and TRBJ2-2; D is perhaps TRBD1 (5 bases). The CDR3 consists of 12 residues. The V gene lost 4 bases and the J gene lost 7 bases, with 7 bases spanning the gap. The germline V gene encodes CDR1 MNHNY and CDR2 SVGAGI (reference sequence). The CDR3 DNA reads TGTGCCAGCAGTTCAGGGTTCGGGGAGCTGTTTTTT. It is translated as CASSSGFGELFF.

This chain connects TRBV7-9 to TRBJ1-4; perhaps TRBD1 as D (5 bases). V dropped 4 bases and J dropped 0 bases, with 9 bases sitting between them. CDR1 SEHNR and CDR2 FQNEAQ come from the germline V gene (reference sequence). The CDR3 sequence is 15 residues long. CDR3 nucleotide sequence: TGTGCCAGCAGCTCGGACATTGCAACTAATGAAAAACTGTTTTTT. Translated: CASSSDIATNEKLFF.

The chain links TRBV11-2 to TRBJ2-7; 11 bases line up with TRBD1. The length of the CDR3 is 15 residues. Germline assignment: CDR1 SGHAT and CDR2 FQNNGV. V dropped 5 bases and J dropped 3; count of bases not matched to a gene: 6. The CDR3 loop reads CASSPRTGGGYEQYF. The CDR3, as DNA: TGTGCCAGCAGCCCCCGGACAGGGGGCGGCTACGAGCAGTACTTC.

This clone was counted a few times. The chain combines TRBV11-1 with TRBJ2-1, with 7 bases aligning to TRBD1. CDR1 SGHAT and CDR2 FQDESV come from the germline V gene (reference sequence). The CDR3 contains 14 residues. V shed 4 bases and J 7 bases; nucleotides not matched to a gene: 7. CDR3 sequence: CASSSWGTANEQFF. The CDR3, as DNA: TGTGCCAGCAGCTCTTGGGGGACAGCGAATGAGCAGTTCTTC.

The V gene is TRBV7-9, the J gene TRBJ1-2; TRBD1 matches at 7 bases. The CDR3 is 17 amino acids. Trimming took 2 bases from V and 5 from J; bases not matched to a gene: 14. Germline assignment: CDR1 SEHNR and CDR2 FQNEAQ (reference sequence). CDR3 nucleotide sequence: TGTGCCAGCAGCTTAACCCCCGGAGGGGGCGCTGGTTATGGCTACACCTTC. Amino acids: CASSLTPGGGAGYGYTF.

The chain carries TRBV5-1 and TRBJ2-7; 12 bases line up with TRBD2. This CDR3 contains 15 residues. CDR1 SGHRS and CDR2 YFSETQ come from the germline V gene. V dropped 8 bases and J dropped 2; count of bases not matched to a gene: 8. In DNA form, the CDR3 reads TGCGCCAGTGAACTAGCGGGAGGTCCCCCCTACGAGCAGTACTTC. As protein: CASELAGGPPYEQYF.